These 10 T cell receptor beta chains originate from one sample sequenced in a study of control samples from healthy donors and cancer patients. The table came from immunoSEQ multiplex PCR; TCRdb's copy has only in-frame clones and leaves some out. The profile shows some 410,000 clones, about nine tenths of them singletons. Sequences were obtained from PBMCs. The receptors originated from a man aged 40-55 years with head and neck cancer.

This chain links TRBV19 with TRBJ2-7, with a possible D match to TRBD1 (5 bases). The CDR3 is made up of 15 amino acids. V shed 3 bases and J shed 4 bases, with 16 bases lying between them. CDR1 and CDR2 (germline): LNHDA, SQIVND (reference sequence). CDR3 in DNA: TGTGCCAGTAGTATTGCTGTGGGGCCTAATTACGAGCAGTACTTC. As protein: CASSIAVGPNYEQYF.

The chain uses TRBV5-6 and TRBJ1-2; D is unclear. Deletions cut 0 bases from V and 3 bases from J, with 9 bases between. This CDR3 has 14 amino acids. Germline V gene lookup returns CDR1 SGHDT and CDR2 YYEEEE. The CDR3 bases are TGTGCCAGCAGCTTGGGTACTTTTGACTATGGCTACACCTTC. It yields the protein CASSLGTFDYGYTF.

The CDR3 region has the DNA TGTGCCAGTAGTGGGACAGAGATCAGAGATACGCAGTATTTT. Protein: CASSGTEIRDTQYF. The chain couples TRBV19 to TRBJ2-3; 7 nucleotides line up with TRBD1. The CDR3 covers 14 residues. Germline V gene data show CDR1 as LNHDA and CDR2 as SQIVND (reference sequence). Trimming at V came to 5 bases and at J to 5 bases, leaving 7 bases not matched to a gene.

The chain uses TRBV6-4 and TRBJ2-7; D unclear. The germline V and J ends were trimmed by 2 bases and 5 bases, with 4 bases remaining between them. Germline assignment: CDR1 MRHNA and CDR2 SNTAGT. The CDR3 has 11 amino acids. As DNA, the CDR3 is TGTGCCAGCAGTGACAGGGACGAGCAGTACTTC. Its protein product is CASSDRDEQYF.

V and J are TRBV30 and TRBJ1-5; 9 bases are a match to TRBD1. Germline CDR1 GTSNPN, CDR2 SVGIG (reference sequence). Germline trimming cut 1 base from V and 6 bases from J; bases unmatched to any gene: 4. The CDR3 extends over 14 amino acids. Here the CDR3 DNA reads TGTGCCTGGAGTGGACAGGGGGGAGGTCAGCCCCAGCATTTT. Amino acid sequence: CAWSGQGGGQPQHF.

The chain recombines TRBV5-5 with TRBJ1-4, with D hard to call. Germline V CDR1 and CDR2: SGHKS, YYEKEE (reference sequence). This CDR3 region has 15 residues. V lost 0 bases, J lost 8 bases, and 14 bases lay in between. CDR3 sequence: CASSLGWEVGEKLFF. The CDR3 coding sequence is TGTGCCAGCAGCTTGGGCTGGGAGGTGGGAGAAAAACTGTTTTTT.

The rearrangement uses TRBV10-2 and TRBJ1-6, with 7 bases fitting TRBD1. CDR3 length: 14 residues. V trimming: 6 bases; J trimming: 7 bases; junction bases outside the gene matches: 6. Germline V CDR1 and CDR2: WSHSY, SAAADI. The CDR3 DNA follows: TGCGCCAGCAGGGCGGGACAGACCAATTCACCCCTCCACTTT. Amino acid sequence: CASRAGQTNSPLHF.

The chain employs TRBV7-2 and TRBJ2-5; the match to TRBD1 covers 11 bases. V lost 3 bases, J lost 5 bases, and 5 bases stayed unmatched. The CDR3 is 15 amino acids. Germline values: CDR1 SGHTA, CDR2 FQGNSA. The CDR3 loop is CASSLRTGGSETQYF. The CDR3 nucleotides read TGTGCCAGCAGCTTGAGGACAGGGGGCAGTGAGACCCAGTACTTC.

The chain joins TRBV7-9 to TRBJ1-1; TRBD1 is a possible D gene (5 bases). V was trimmed by 6 bases and J by 2 bases, leaving 19 bases between them. From germline, CDR1 is SEHNR and CDR2 FQNEAQ (reference sequence). CDR3 length: 16 amino acids. The CDR3 region has the DNA TGTGCCAGCAGGGGGACTCGGGCTGGGGTCAACACTGAAGCTTTCTTT. It is translated as CASRGTRAGVNTEAFF.

The chain uses TRBV6-6 and TRBJ1-5; 7 bases agree with TRBD1. Trimming at V came to 4 bases and at J to 6 bases, leaving 6 bases not matched to a gene. The CDR3 totals 14 residues. From germline, CDR1 is MNHNY and CDR2 SVGAGI (reference sequence). DNA for the CDR3: TGTGCCAGCAGTTTGGGCGACAGGGCTCAGCCCCAGCATTTT. It translates to CASSLGDRAQPQHF.